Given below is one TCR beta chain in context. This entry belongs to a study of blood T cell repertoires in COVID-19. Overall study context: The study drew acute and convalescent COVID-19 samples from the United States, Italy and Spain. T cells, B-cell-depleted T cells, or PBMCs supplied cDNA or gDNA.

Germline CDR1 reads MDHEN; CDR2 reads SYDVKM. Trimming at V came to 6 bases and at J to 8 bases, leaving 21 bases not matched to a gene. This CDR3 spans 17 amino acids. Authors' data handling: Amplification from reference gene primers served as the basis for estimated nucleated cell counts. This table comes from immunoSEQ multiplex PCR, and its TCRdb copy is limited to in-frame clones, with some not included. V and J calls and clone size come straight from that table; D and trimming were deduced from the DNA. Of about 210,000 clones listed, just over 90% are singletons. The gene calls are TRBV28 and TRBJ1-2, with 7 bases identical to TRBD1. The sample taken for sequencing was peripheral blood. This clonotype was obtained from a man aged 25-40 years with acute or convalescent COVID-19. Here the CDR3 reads CASSHGPFRTGVTGYTF. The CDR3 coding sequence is TGTGCCAGCAGCCACGGCCCGTTCCGGACAGGCGTGACGGGCTACACCTTC.